This is a list of T cell receptor beta chains from one sample in a study of shared clonotypes between healthy human individuals. Sequencing was performed with immunoSEQ multiplex PCR; in TCRdb, only in-frame clones are kept and a portion is missing. The profile shows about 750,000 clones, more than 85% of them singletons. The specimen sequenced was naive CD8+ T cells sorted from blood. These receptors originate from a man aged 30 to 45 in good health. Both conserved end residues are part of each CDR3. D genes are given only for firm matches. Expanded clones get a size class; other rows say once, few or many, or leave the size out.

clone_size: .; j_call: TRBJ2-7; v_call: TRBV28; d_call: TRBD2; cdr3_nt: TGTGCCAGCAGTTTCTCTAGCGGCTACGAGCAGTACTTC; cdr3_aa: CASSFSSGYEQYF
clone_size: .; j_call: TRBJ1-5; v_call: TRBV4-3; d_call: .; cdr3_nt: TGCGCCAGCAGCCAAGTATTGGGGGCCCGCAATCAGCCCCAGCATTTT; cdr3_aa: CASSQVLGARNQPQHF
clone_size: .; j_call: TRBJ2-6; v_call: TRBV6-1; d_call: .; cdr3_nt: TGTGCCAGCAGTGAAGCATTCTCTGGGGCCAACGTCCTGACTTTC; cdr3_aa: CASSEAFSGANVLTF
clone_size: once; j_call: TRBJ1-5; v_call: TRBV28; d_call: .; cdr3_nt: TGTGCCAGCAGTTTTGTCGGAGATAGCAATCAGCCCCAGCATTTT; cdr3_aa: CASSFVGDSNQPQHF
clone_size: .; j_call: TRBJ2-7; v_call: TRBV28; d_call: TRBD2; cdr3_nt: TGTGCCAGCAGTTTTCTGACTCTTAGCGGGAGGTCTGACGAGCAGTACTTC; cdr3_aa: CASSFLTLSGRSDEQYF
clone_size: .; j_call: TRBJ2-1; v_call: TRBV21-1; d_call: .; cdr3_nt: TGTGCCAGCAGCAAATCAAATGGGCTCCTAGGGCCGTTCTTC; cdr3_aa: CASSKSNGLLGPFF
clone_size: .; j_call: TRBJ1-5; v_call: TRBV19; d_call: .; cdr3_nt: TGTGCCAGTAGTATGACAGAGAATCAGCCCCAGCATTTT; cdr3_aa: CASSMTENQPQHF
clone_size: .; j_call: TRBJ2-1; v_call: TRBV7-2; d_call: TRBD2; cdr3_nt: TGTGCCAGCAGCTTGGAAGCCCCGGGACTAGCGGACAATGAGCAGTTCTTC; cdr3_aa: CASSLEAPGLADNEQFF
clone_size: .; j_call: TRBJ2-3; v_call: TRBV7-3; d_call: .; cdr3_nt: TGTGCCAGCAGCCCCGTCGGGGGCACAGATACGCAGTATTTT; cdr3_aa: CASSPVGGTDTQYF
clone_size: .; j_call: TRBJ2-7; v_call: TRBV19; d_call: .; cdr3_nt: TGTGCCAGTAGTATCGCAGAAACCTACGAGCAGTACTTC; cdr3_aa: CASSIAETYEQYF
clone_size: .; j_call: TRBJ2-2; v_call: TRBV11-2; d_call: .; cdr3_nt: TGTGCCAGCAGCTCTCATTTGGGTATTAGCGATAACACCGGGGAGCTGTTTTTT; cdr3_aa: CASSSHLGISDNTGELFF